Sequencing of this T cell receptor (beta chain) was carried out in a study of long-term antiretroviral therapy in people with HIV. This clone has more than one count but fewer than ten. Antigen unknown. Run at survey level, the immunoSEQ assay was version v3.0. Each sample had sequencing targeting roughly 40,000-55,000 T-cell genomes. The protocol was immunoSEQ multiplex PCR, while the TCRdb copy is restricted to in-frame clones and leaves out a portion. The sample shows approximately 29,000 clones, approximately 78% of them seen only once. Study-wide results and limits: Collection of the blood, which took place between the mid-2000s and the late 2010s, possibly occurred under older ART regimens.

The germline CDR1 and CDR2 sequences are MGHDK and SYGVNS. This CDR3 comprises 12 residues. V was clipped by 4 bases and J by 4 bases; unmatched bases: 1. The sample consisted of unsorted PBMCs, taken 1.5 years before starting antiretroviral therapy. This TCR came from a man younger than 30 with HIV. The chain carries TRBV25-1 and TRBJ2-7; 7 bases match TRBD1. The CDR3 DNA sequence: TGTGCCAGCAGTGGGACAGGTTACGAGCAGTACTTC. Its protein is CASSGTGYEQYF.